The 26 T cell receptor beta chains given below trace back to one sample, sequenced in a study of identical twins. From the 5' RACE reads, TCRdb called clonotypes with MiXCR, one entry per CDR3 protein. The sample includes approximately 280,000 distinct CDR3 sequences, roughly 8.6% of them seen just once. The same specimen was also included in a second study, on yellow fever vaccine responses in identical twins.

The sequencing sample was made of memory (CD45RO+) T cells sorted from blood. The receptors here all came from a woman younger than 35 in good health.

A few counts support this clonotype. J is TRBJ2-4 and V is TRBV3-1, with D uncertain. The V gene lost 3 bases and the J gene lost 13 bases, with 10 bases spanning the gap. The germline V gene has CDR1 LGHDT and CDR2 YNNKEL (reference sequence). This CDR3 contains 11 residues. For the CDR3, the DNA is TGTGCCAGCAGCCATGGCGCGAACCAGTACTTC. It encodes CASSHGANQYF.

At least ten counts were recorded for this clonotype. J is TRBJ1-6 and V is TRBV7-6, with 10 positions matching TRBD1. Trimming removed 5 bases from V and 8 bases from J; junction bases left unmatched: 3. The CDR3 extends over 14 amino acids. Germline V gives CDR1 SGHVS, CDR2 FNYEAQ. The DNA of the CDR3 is TGTGCCAGCAGCCCGGGACAGGGGTATTCACCCCTCCACTTT. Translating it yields CASSPGQGYSPLHF.

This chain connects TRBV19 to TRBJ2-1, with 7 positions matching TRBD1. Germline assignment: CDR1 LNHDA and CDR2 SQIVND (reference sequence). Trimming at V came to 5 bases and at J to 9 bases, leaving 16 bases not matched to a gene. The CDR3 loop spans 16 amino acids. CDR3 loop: CASSPRTGSRVGEQFF. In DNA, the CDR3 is TGTGCCAGTAGTCCCCGGACAGGCTCCAGAGTAGGTGAGCAGTTCTTC.

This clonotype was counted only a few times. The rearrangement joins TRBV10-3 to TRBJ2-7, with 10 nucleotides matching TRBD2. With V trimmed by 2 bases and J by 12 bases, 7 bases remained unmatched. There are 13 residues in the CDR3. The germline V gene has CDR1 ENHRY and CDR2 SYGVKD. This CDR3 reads CAISERLAGEAYV. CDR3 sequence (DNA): TGTGCCATCAGTGAGAGGCTAGCGGGGGAGGCGTACGTC.

CDR3 bases: TGTGCCAGCAGTTTAAGCGGGGGATACAATGAGCAGTTCTTC. Protein: CASSLSGGYNEQFF. The rearrangement joins TRBV12-3 or TRBV12-4 to TRBJ2-1; 8 nucleotides align to TRBD2. With V trimmed by 2 bases and J by 4 bases, 1 base remained unmatched. The CDR3 covers 14 residues.

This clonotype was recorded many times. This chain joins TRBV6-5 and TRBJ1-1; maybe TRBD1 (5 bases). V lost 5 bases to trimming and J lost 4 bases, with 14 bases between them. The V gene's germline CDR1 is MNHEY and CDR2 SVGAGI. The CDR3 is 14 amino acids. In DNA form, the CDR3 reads TGTGCCAGCAGTAACGGGCCCGGGACCACTGAAGCTTTCTTT. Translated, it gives CASSNGPGTTEAFF.

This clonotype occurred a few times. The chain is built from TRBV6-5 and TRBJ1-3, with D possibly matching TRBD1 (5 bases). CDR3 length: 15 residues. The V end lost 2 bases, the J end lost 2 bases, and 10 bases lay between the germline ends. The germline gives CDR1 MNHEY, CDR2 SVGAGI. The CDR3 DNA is TGTGCCAGCAGTTACCAGGGAGTTGCTGGAAACACCATATATTTT. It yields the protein CASSYQGVAGNTIYF.

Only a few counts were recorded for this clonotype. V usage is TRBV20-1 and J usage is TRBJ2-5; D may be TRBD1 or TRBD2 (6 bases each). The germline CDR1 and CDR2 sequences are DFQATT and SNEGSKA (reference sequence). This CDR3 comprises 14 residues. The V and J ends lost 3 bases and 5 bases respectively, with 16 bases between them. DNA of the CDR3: TGCAGTGCTAGGGCCGGGGGCGCGGGGGAGACCCAGTACTTC. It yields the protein CSARAGGAGETQYF.

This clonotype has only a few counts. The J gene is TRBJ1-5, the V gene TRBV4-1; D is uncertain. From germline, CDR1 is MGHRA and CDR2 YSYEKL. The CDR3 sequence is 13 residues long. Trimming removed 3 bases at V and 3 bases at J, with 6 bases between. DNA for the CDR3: TGCGCCAGCAGCCAGATTTCCAATCAGCCCCAGCATTTT. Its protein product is CASSQISNQPQHF.

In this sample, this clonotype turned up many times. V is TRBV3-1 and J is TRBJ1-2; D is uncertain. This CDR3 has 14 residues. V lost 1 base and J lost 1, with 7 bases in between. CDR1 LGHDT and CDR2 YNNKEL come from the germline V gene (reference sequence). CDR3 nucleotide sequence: TGTGCCAGCAGCCAAGTCTTGGGTAACTATGGCTACACCTTC. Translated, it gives CASSQVLGNYGYTF.

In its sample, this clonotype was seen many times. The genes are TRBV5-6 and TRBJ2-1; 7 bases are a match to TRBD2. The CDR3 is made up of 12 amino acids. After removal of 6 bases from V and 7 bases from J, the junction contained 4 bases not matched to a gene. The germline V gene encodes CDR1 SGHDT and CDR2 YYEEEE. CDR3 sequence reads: CASTGSGNEQFF. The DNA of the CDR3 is TGTGCCAGCACTGGTAGCGGGAATGAGCAGTTCTTC.

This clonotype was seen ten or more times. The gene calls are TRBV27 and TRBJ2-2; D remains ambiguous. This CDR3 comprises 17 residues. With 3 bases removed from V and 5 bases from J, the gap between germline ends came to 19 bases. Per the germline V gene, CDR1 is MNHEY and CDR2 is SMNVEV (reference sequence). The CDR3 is CASSFDWVAVRTGELFF. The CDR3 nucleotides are TGTGCCAGCAGTTTCGACTGGGTGGCCGTACGAACCGGGGAGCTGTTTTTT.

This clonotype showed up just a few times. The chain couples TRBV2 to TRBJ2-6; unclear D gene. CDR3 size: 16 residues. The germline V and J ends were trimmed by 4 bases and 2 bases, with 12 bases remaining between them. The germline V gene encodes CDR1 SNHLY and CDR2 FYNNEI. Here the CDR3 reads CASSANSRAGANVLTF. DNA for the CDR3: TGTGCCAGCAGTGCGAACAGTCGAGCTGGGGCCAACGTCCTGACTTTC.

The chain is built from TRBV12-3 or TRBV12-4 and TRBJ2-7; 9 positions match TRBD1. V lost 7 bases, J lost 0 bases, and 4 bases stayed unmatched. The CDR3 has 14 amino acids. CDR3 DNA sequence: TGTGCCAGCACCGACAGGGGGAGCTCCTACGAGCAGTACTTC. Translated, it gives CASTDRGSSYEQYF.

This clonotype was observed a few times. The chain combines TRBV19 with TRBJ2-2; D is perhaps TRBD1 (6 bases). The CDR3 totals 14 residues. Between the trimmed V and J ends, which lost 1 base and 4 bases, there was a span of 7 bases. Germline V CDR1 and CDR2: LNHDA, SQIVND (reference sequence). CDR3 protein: CASSIGTATGELFF. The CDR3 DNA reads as TGTGCCAGTAGTATAGGGACAGCCACCGGGGAGCTGTTTTTT.

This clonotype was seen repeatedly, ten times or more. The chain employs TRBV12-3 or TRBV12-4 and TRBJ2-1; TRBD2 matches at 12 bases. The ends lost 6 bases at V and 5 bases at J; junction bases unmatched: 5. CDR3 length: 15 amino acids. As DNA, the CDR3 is TGTGCCAGCAGCCCTAGCGGGAGGGGTAACAATGAGCAGTTCTTC. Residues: CASSPSGRGNNEQFF.

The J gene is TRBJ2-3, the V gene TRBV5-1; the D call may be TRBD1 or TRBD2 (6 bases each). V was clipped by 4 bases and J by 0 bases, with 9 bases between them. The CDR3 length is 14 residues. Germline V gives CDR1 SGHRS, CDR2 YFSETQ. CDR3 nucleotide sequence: TGCGCCAGCAGCAAGGGGGGCAGCACAGATACGCAGTATTTT. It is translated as CASSKGGSTDTQYF.

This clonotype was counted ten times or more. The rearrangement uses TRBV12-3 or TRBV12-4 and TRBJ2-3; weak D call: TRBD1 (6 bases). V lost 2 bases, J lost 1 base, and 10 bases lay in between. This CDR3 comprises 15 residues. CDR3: CASSLQGLGTDTQYF. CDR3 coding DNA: TGTGCCAGCAGTTTACAGGGGCTAGGCACAGATACGCAGTATTTT.

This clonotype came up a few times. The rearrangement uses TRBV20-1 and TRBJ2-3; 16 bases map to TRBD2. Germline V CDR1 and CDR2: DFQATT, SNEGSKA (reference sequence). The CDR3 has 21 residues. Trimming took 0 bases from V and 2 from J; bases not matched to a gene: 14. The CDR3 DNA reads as TGCAGTGCTAGAGATCTCGGGACTAGCGGGAGGGCCGGGAGGTCCACAGATACGCAGTATTTT. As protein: CSARDLGTSGRAGRSTDTQYF.

CDR3 in amino acids: CATSDPSGGTRDTQYF. CDR3 DNA: TGTGCCACCAGTGATCCTAGCGGGGGGACCAGAGATACGCAGTATTTT. The chain has TRBV24-1 and TRBJ2-3; 11 bases match TRBD2. Looked up from germline, CDR1 is KGHDR and CDR2 is SFDVKD. V dropped 3 bases and J dropped 5; count of bases not matched to a gene: 6. This CDR3 has 16 residues.

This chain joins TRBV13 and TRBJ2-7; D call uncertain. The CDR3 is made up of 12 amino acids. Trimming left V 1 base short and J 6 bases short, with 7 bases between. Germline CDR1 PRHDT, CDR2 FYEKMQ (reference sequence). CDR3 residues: CASSLVRSEQYF. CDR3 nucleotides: TGTGCCAGCAGCTTAGTTAGAAGCGAGCAGTACTTC.

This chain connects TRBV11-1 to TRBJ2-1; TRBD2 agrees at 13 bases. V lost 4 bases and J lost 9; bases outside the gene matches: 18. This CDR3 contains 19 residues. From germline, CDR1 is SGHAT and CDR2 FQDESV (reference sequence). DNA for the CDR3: TGTGCCAGCAGCTCGTTAGATATGTGGACTAGCGGGAGTCCCCCTGAGCAGTTCTTC. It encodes CASSSLDMWTSGSPPEQFF.

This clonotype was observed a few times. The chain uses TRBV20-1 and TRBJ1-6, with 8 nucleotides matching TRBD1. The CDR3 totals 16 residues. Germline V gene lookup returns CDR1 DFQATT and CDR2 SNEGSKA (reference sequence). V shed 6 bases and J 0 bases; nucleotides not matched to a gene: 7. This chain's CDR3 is CSARQGPSSYNSPLHF. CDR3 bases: TGCAGTGCAAGACAGGGGCCGAGCTCCTATAATTCACCCCTCCACTTT.

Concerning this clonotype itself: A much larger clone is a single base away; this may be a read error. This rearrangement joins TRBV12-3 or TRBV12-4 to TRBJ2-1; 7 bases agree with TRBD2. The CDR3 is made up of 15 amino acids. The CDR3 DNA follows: TGTGCCAGCAGTTTTCGGGCTAGCGGAGGCAATGAGCAGTTATTC. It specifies CASSFRASGGNEQLF.

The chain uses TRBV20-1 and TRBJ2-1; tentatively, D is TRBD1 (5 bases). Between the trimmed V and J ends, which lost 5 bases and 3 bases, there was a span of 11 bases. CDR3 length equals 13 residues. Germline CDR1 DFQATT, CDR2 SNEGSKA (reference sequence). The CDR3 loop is CSAVDDSYNEQFF. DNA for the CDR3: TGCAGTGCTGTAGATGACAGCTACAATGAGCAGTTCTTC.

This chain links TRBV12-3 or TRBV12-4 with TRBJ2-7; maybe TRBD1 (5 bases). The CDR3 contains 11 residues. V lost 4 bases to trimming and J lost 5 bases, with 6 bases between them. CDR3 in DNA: TGTGCCAGCAGTTCCAGGGACGAGCAGTACTTC. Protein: CASSSRDEQYF.